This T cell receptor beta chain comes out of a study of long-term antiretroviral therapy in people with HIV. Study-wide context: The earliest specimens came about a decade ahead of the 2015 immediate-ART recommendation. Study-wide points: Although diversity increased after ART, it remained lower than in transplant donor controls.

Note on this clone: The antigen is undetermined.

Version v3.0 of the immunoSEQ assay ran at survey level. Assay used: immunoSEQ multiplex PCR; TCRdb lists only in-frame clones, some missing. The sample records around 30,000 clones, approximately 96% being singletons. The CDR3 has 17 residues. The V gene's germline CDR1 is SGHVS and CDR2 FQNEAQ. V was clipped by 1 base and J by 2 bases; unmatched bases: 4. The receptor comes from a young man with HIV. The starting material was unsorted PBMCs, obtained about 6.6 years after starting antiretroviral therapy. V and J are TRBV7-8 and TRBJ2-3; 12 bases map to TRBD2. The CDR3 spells CASSLDLAGGPTDTQYF. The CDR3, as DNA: TGTGCCAGCAGCTTAGATCTAGCGGGAGGGCCCACAGATACGCAGTATTTT.